The 8 T cell receptor beta chains in this list originate from one sample, sequenced in a study of OX40 agonist ivuxolimab in advanced cancers. Clones were read by immunoSEQ multiplex PCR, and TCRdb kept only the in-frame ones, dropping some. The repertoire consists of approximately 65,000 clones, with about 82% occurring once and the leading ten covering about a tenth. Source: CD4+ or CD8+ T cells sorted from blood, taken in a trial of the OX40 agonist ivuxolimab. These receptors originate from an adult with an advanced solid tumor such as melanoma, head and neck, liver or kidney cancer.

This chain links TRBV2 with TRBJ2-7; tentative D call: TRBD2 (5 bases). Trimming removed 6 bases at V and 5 bases at J, with 8 bases between. The V gene's germline CDR1 is SNHLY and CDR2 FYNNEI. The CDR3 has 11 residues. CDR3 DNA sequence: TGTGCCAGCAGCCCGAGGGACGAGCAGTACTTC. As protein: CASSPRDEQYF.

V and J are TRBV5-1 and TRBJ2-5; 9 bases fit TRBD1. Germline V gives CDR1 SGHRS, CDR2 YFSETQ. With 4 bases clipped from V and 4 bases from J, the junction kept 11 bases outside the gene matches. The CDR3 covers 16 residues. The CDR3 bases are TGCGCCAGCAGCACTACGGGACAGGGCCCCTCAGAGACCCAGTACTTC. This gives the protein CASSTTGQGPSETQYF.

The V and J genes are TRBV30 and TRBJ2-3; 10 bases are shared with TRBD1. V lost 3 bases to trimming and J lost 2 bases; unmatched junction nucleotides: 8. Germline-derived CDR1 and CDR2 are GTSNPN and SVGIG (reference sequence). The CDR3 consists of 16 residues. The CDR3 DNA reads as TGTGCCTGGAGGACAGGGGGCGCTTACCTCACAGATACGCAGTATTTT. Translation gives CAWRTGGAYLTDTQYF.

This chain joins TRBV10-1 and TRBJ2-4, with D possibly being TRBD1 or TRBD2 (6 bases each). The germline V gene encodes CDR1 WNHNN and CDR2 SYGVQD (reference sequence). Deletions cut 3 bases from V and 0 bases from J, with 9 bases between. The length of the CDR3 is 15 residues. CDR3: CASSERGVAKNIQYF. As DNA, the CDR3 is TGCGCCAGCAGTGAAAGGGGGGTAGCCAAAAACATTCAGTACTTC.

V and J are TRBV6-5 and TRBJ2-5; no definite D call. CDR1 MNHEY and CDR2 SVGAGI come from the germline V gene. The CDR3 is made up of 10 amino acids. The chain's CDR3 is CDADRETQYF. The CDR3 coding sequence is TGTGACGCGGACCGCGAGACCCAGTACTTC.

V gene TRBV18 combines with J gene TRBJ2-1; no firm D call. CDR1 and CDR2 (germline): KGHSH, LQKENI. V was cut by 0 bases and J by 8 bases, with 8 bases left in between. CDR3 length: 13 residues. CDR3 protein: CASSPPGFDEQFF. CDR3 nucleotide sequence: TGTGCCAGCTCACCACCGGGATTCGATGAGCAGTTCTTC. Based on the CDR3 plus reference TRBV18 and TRBJ2-1, the full variable domain is NAGVMQNPRHLVRRRGQEARLRCSPMKGHSHVYWYRQLPEEGLKFMVYLQKENIIDESGMPKERFSAEFPKEGPSILRIQQVVRGDSAAYFCASSPPGFDEQFFGPGTRLTVL.

This sequence joins TRBV11-3 and TRBJ2-1; perhaps TRBD2 as D (6 bases). The germline gives CDR1 SGHNT, CDR2 YENEEA. Trimming took off 1 base at V and 7 bases at J, with 14 bases between the two ends. This CDR3 has 15 amino acids. CDR3 sequence reads: CASSLGTGEGNEQFF. In DNA, the CDR3 is TGTGCCAGCAGCTTAGGTACGGGAGAAGGAAATGAGCAGTTCTTC.

V is TRBV29-1 and J is TRBJ2-7; 7 bases are a match to TRBD2. Unmatched junction bases numbered 6, after V lost 7 bases and J lost 3 bases. This CDR3 spans 12 amino acids. Germline V gene lookup returns CDR1 SQVTM and CDR2 ANQGSEA. CDR3 loop: CSAGDYSYEQYF. CDR3 DNA: TGCAGCGCTGGGGACTACAGCTACGAGCAGTACTTC.